This TCR beta chain was profiled in a study of shared clonotypes between healthy human individuals. Study outcomes and limitations: Blood was the only sampled material, and tissue repertoires likely differ. For naive CD4 cells, 5% to 6.5% of clonotypes were shared across a handful of donors.

Notes on this clone: Its matching antigen is unknown.

Authors' processing steps: ImmunoSEQ only sent back junction sequences with no quality scores, so filtering was done differently. The protocol was immunoSEQ multiplex PCR, while the TCRdb copy is restricted to in-frame clones and leaves out a portion. V and J calls and clone size are as listed in that table; D and trimming were resolved from the DNA. The table records millions of clones, about 95% of them present only once. This CDR3 comprises 12 residues. CDR1 SEHNR and CDR2 FQNEAQ come from the germline V gene (reference sequence). The V gene end was trimmed by 5 bases and the J gene end by 6 bases; junction bases not matched to a gene: 3. Naive CD8 cells lacked CD45RO, underwent positive selection for CCR7 and left out terminally differentiated effector memory CD45RA+ cells.

Sample: naive CD8+ T cells sorted from blood. The sequence was obtained from a man aged 18 to 29 in good health. The rearrangement links TRBV7-9 to TRBJ1-1, with 7 positions matching TRBD1. CDR3 DNA: TGTGCCAGCAGCGAAGACAGGGCTGAAGCTTTCTTT. Translated, it gives CASSEDRAEAFF.